This T cell receptor (beta chain) comes out of a study of cytomegalovirus exposure and HLA in healthy donors. Researchers ran the PCR with 60 Vbeta and 13 Jbeta primers. Repertoires were generated with immunoSEQ multiplex PCR, while TCRdb's copy carries only in-frame clones and drops some. The sample records about 100,000 clones, roughly 85% being singletons. The CDR3 covers 15 residues. In germline, CDR1 is SQVTM, CDR2 ANQGSEA. V was cut by 2 bases and J by 6 bases, with 19 bases left in between. The receptor's source is a woman in her thirties or forties in good health and CMV-seronegative. The gene calls are TRBV29-1 and TRBJ1-2, with no clear D. Sequencing input: PBMCs. In DNA form, the CDR3 reads TGCAGCGTTGAAAGGAGATCACTCTCCATTGATGGCTACACCTTC. Its translation: CSVERRSLSIDGYTF.